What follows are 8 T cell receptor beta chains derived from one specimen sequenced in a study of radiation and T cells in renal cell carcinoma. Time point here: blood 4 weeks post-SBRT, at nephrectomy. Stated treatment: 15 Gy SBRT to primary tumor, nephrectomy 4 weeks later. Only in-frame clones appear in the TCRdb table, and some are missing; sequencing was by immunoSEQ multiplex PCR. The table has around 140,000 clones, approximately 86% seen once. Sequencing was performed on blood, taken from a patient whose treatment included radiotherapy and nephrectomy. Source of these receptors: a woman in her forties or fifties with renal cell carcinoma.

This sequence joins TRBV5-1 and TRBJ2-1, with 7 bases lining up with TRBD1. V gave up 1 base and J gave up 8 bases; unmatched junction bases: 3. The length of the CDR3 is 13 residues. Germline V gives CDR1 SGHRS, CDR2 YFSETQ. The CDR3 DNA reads TGCGCCAGCAGCTTGACAGGGGCGCATGAGCAGTTCTTC. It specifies CASSLTGAHEQFF.

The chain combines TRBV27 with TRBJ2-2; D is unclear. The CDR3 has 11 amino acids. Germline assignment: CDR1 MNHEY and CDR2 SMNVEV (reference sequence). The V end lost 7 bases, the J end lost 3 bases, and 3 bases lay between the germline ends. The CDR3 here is CASTHTGELFF. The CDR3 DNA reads TGTGCCAGCACACACACCGGGGAGCTGTTTTTT.

DNA of the CDR3: TGCGCCAGCAGCCAAGGCGCGGGCGGGAGGGTTTCTTACGAGCAGTACTTC. This translates into CASSQGAGGRVSYEQYF. The chain uses TRBV4-3 and TRBJ2-7, with TRBD2 identical over 9 bases. Germline CDR1 reads LGHNA; CDR2 reads YSLEER. The CDR3 is 17 residues long. Trimming cost V 1 base and J 4 bases; bases outside gene matches: 11.

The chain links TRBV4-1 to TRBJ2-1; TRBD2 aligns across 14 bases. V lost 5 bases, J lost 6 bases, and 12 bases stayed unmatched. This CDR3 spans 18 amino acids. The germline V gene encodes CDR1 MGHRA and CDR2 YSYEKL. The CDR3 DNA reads TGCGCCAGCAGCTCCCGGACTAGCGGGAGGATTTTTGCCAATGAGCAGTTCTTC. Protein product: CASSSRTSGRIFANEQFF.

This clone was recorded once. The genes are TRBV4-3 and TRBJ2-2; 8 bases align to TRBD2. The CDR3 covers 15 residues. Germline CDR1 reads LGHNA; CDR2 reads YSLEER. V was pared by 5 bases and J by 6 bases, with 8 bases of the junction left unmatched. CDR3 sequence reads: CASSSTSGGPGELFF. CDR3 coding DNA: TGCGCCAGCAGCTCCACTAGCGGAGGACCCGGGGAGCTGTTTTTT.

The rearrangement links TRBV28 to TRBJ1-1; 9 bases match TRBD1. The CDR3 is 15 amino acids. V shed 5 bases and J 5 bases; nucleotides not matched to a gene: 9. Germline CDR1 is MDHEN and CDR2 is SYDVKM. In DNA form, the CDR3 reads TGTGCCAGCAGTCTAGGAGGACAGGGGACAACTGAAGCTTTCTTT. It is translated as CASSLGGQGTTEAFF.

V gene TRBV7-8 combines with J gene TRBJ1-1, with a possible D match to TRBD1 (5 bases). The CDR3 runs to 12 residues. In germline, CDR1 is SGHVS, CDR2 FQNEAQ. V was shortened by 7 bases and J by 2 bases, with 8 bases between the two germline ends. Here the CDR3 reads CASKRGNTEAFF. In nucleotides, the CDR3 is TGTGCCAGCAAGAGGGGCAACACTGAAGCTTTCTTT.

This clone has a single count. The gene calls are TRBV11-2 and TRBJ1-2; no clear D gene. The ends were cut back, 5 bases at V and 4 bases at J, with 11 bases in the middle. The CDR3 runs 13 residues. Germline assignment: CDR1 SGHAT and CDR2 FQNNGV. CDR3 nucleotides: TGTGCCAGCAGCCTCCGGGTTTCCTATGGCTACACCTTC. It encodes CASSLRVSYGYTF. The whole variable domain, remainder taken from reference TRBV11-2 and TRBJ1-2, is EAGVAQSPRYKIIEKRQSVAFWCNPISGHATLYWYQQILGQGPKLLIQFQNNGVVDDSQLPKDRFSAERLKGVDSTLKIQPAKLEDSAVYLCASSLRVSYGYTFGSGTRLTVV.